This T cell receptor (beta chain) was captured in a study of OX40 agonist ivuxolimab in advanced cancers. Study-level background: From about 23 to 85 years was the age range, with a mean of approximately 58 years, and around 83% were male. Previous treatment with anti-PD-1, anti-PD-L1 or anti-CTLA-4 therapy was allowed; 40% had received some.

As concerns this clone: No antigen is known for it.

Cycle 7 day 1, cycle 4 day 1, and baseline were the timepoints at which blood was sampled. Clones were read by immunoSEQ multiplex PCR, and TCRdb kept only the in-frame ones, dropping some. This table has more than 95,000 clones, 85% to 95% appearing once. Study results and limitations: Researchers report that CD8+ T cells had, on average, more expanded clones than CD4+.

V was pared by 0 bases and J by 3 bases, with 6 bases between. Germline V lookup: CDR1 SGDLS, CDR2 YYNGEE. The CDR3 covers 13 residues. The starting material was CD4+ or CD8+ T cells sorted from blood, obtained in a trial of the OX40 agonist ivuxolimab. The V and J genes are TRBV9 and TRBJ1-2; D unresolved. The sequence was collected from an adult with an advanced solid tumor such as melanoma, head and neck, liver or kidney cancer. The CDR3 protein is CASSVDKDYGYTF. The CDR3 DNA reads TGTGCCAGCAGCGTAGATAAAGACTATGGCTACACCTTC.